This is a list of T cell receptor beta chains from one sample in a study of T cells in pancreatic ductal adenocarcinoma. TCRdb keeps only in-frame clones here, not all; method: immunoSEQ multiplex PCR. The repertoire has under 20,000 clones, roughly 90% of them found once; the top ten carry 0.94%. The source material was PBMCs. These receptors were obtained from a human donor with pancreatic ductal adenocarcinoma. Each CDR3 is given with its conserved first and last residue. The D gene is left open where the match is weak. Expanded clones are given a class, and other clones once, few, many or no size at all.

CASSLLRGGTEAFF TGTGCCAGCAGTTTATTACGGGGAGGCACTGAAGCTTTCTTT TRBJ1-1 NA TRBV28 NA
CASSQASEQYF TGTGCCAGCAGCCAGGCCAGTGAGCAGTACTTC TRBJ2-7 NA TRBV4-2 NA
CASSFNRDGYTF TGTGCCAGCAGCTTTAACAGGGACGGCTACACCTTC TRBJ1-2 NA TRBV5-5 few
CSAVLGGTDTQYF TGCAGCGCTGTCTTAGGGGGTACAGATACGCAGTATTTT TRBJ2-3 NA TRBV29-1 NA
CASSVGGDYGYTF TGTGCCAGCAGCGTAGGGGGCGACTATGGCTACACCTTC TRBJ1-2 NA TRBV9 NA
CASSVDGYGYTF TGTGCCAGCAGCGTAGACGGCTATGGCTACACCTTC TRBJ1-2 NA TRBV9 NA
CAWGQGTAEAFF TGTGCCTGGGGACAGGGGACCGCTGAAGCTTTCTTT TRBJ1-1 TRBD1 TRBV30 once
CASSFTGDGETQYF TGCGCCAGCAGCTTCACAGGGGATGGTGAGACCCAGTACTTC TRBJ2-5 TRBD1 TRBV5-1 NA
CASSPPGTSGSTDTQYF TGTGCCAGCTCACCACCAGGGACTAGCGGGAGCACAGATACGCAGTATTTT TRBJ2-3 TRBD2 TRBV18 once
CASSLRAQGIGQPQHF TGTGCCAGCAGCTTAAGGGCGCAGGGGATAGGACAGCCCCAGCATTTT TRBJ1-5 NA TRBV11-2 NA
CASSQQLFSNQPQHF TGCGCCAGCAGCCAACAGTTATTCAGCAATCAGCCCCAGCATTTT TRBJ1-5 NA TRBV4-1 NA
CAGGQGYEQYF TGTGCCGGGGGACAGGGCTACGAGCAGTACTTC TRBJ2-7 TRBD1 TRBV6-1 NA
CASSLGVGGSYNEQFF TGTGCCAGCAGCTTAGGAGTCGGGGGGTCCTACAATGAGCAGTTCTTC TRBJ2-1 TRBD2 TRBV11-2 NA
CASSLVMTNEQFF TGTGCCAGCAGCCTGGTAATGACTAATGAGCAGTTCTTC TRBJ2-1 NA TRBV7-9 NA
CASSFQGGGGDTQYF TGTGCCAGCAGTTTCCAAGGCGGGGGGGGAGATACGCAGTATTTT TRBJ2-3 TRBD2 TRBV6-5 NA
CASSTGQTSSGANVLTF TGCGCCAGCAGCACAGGACAGACCAGCTCTGGGGCCAACGTCCTGACTTTC TRBJ2-6 NA TRBV5-1 NA
CASSPTLTGGAYGYTF TGTGCCAGCAGCCCGACCCTGACAGGGGGCGCGTATGGCTACACCTTC TRBJ1-2 TRBD1 TRBV5-4 NA
CASSWGQGGSPLHF TGTGCCAGCAGTTGGGGACAGGGGGGTTCACCCCTCCACTTT TRBJ1-6 TRBD1 TRBV27 few
CASSLTSGVSYEQYF TGTGCCAGCAGTTTAACTAGCGGGGTCTCCTACGAGCAGTACTTC TRBJ2-7 TRBD2 TRBV28 NA
CASSTLGIKGELFF TGTGCCAGTAGTACACTAGGGATTAAGGGGGAGCTGTTTTTT TRBJ2-2 NA TRBV19 NA
CASSYQGQGSYEQYF TGTGCCAGCAGTTATCAGGGACAGGGGTCCTACGAGCAGTACTTC TRBJ2-7 TRBD1 TRBV6-5 NA
CASSLGMYGTGFDNEQFF TGTGCCAGCAGCTTAGGAATGTACGGGACAGGGTTCGACAATGAGCAGTTCTTC TRBJ2-1 TRBD1 TRBV7-9 NA
CASSKRGGNEKLFF TGTGCCAGTAGTAAGCGGGGCGGTAATGAAAAACTGTTTTTT TRBJ1-4 NA TRBV19 NA
CASSQAPGQNSYEQYF TGCGCCAGCAGCCAAGCCCCGGGACAGAACTCCTACGAGCAGTACTTC TRBJ2-7 TRBD1 TRBV4-3 NA